The rows below give T cell receptor beta chains drawn from one sample of a study of cytomegalovirus exposure and HLA in healthy donors. Sequencing was performed with immunoSEQ multiplex PCR; in TCRdb, only in-frame clones are kept and a portion is missing. The data show about 150,000 clones, about 88% seen once. The material sequenced was PBMCs. All receptors derive from a young woman in good health and CMV-seronegative. Each CDR3 is given with its conserved first and last residue. D genes are given only for firm matches. The size field is filled for only some rows; it gives once, few, many or a size class.

cdr3_aa	cdr3_nt	v_call	d_call	j_call	clone_size
CASTNSAGDRANEQYF	TGTGCCAGCACCAACTCCGCGGGGGACAGGGCCAACGAGCAGTACTTC	TRBV27	TRBD1	TRBJ2-7	-
CASTKGGRQANYGYTF	TGTGCCAGCACCAAGGGCGGGAGACAGGCTAACTATGGCTACACCTTC	TRBV28	-	TRBJ1-2	-
CASSYQGPTYEQYF	TGTGCCAGCAGTTACCAGGGGCCCACCTACGAGCAGTACTTC	TRBV6-5	-	TRBJ2-7	-
CASSFWEQETQYF	TGTGCCAGCAGCTTTTGGGAGCAGGAGACCCAGTACTTC	TRBV5-6	-	TRBJ2-5	-
CASSPETAYEQYF	TGTGCCAGCAGCCCAGAGACAGCCTACGAGCAGTACTTC	TRBV7-2	-	TRBJ2-7	few
CASSGYSGSATTDTQYF	TGTGCCAGCAGTGGGTACAGCGGGAGTGCTACCACAGATACGCAGTATTTT	TRBV28	TRBD2	TRBJ2-3	few
CASSSRGSHYTGELFF	TGTGCCAGCAGCTCGCGGGGGAGTCACTACACCGGGGAGCTGTTTTTT	TRBV7-2	TRBD2	TRBJ2-2	-
CASSLMSGDNEQFF	TGTGCCAGCAGCTTGATGTCAGGGGACAATGAGCAGTTCTTC	TRBV5-6	-	TRBJ2-1	-
CASIHFSGTGGLEQYF	TGTGCCAGCATCCACTTCTCCGGGACAGGGGGCCTCGAGCAGTACTTC	TRBV6-6	TRBD1	TRBJ2-7	-
CASSIGGRSYEQYF	TGTGCCAGTAGTATAGGGGGCCGCTCCTACGAGCAGTACTTC	TRBV19	-	TRBJ2-7	-
CASSPGTSGTRPGETQYF	TGTGCCAGCAGCCCCGGGACTAGCGGGACGCGACCTGGAGAGACCCAGTACTTC	TRBV5-4	TRBD2	TRBJ2-5	-
CASSLAQAGWGLDTQYF	TGTGCCAGCAGCTTAGCTCAGGCAGGGTGGGGATTAGATACGCAGTATTTT	TRBV7-8	-	TRBJ2-3	-
CASSTNLGEQYF	TGTGCCAGCAGCACGAACCTAGGCGAGCAGTACTTC	TRBV13	-	TRBJ2-7	once
CATSGGAAYNEQFF	TGTGCCACTAGCGGGGGGGCAGCCTACAATGAGCAGTTCTTC	TRBV7-2	TRBD2	TRBJ2-1	-
CASSSYRTTNEKLFF	TGTGCCAGCAGCTCCTACAGGACAACTAATGAAAAACTGTTTTTT	TRBV7-9	-	TRBJ1-4	-
CASSIGTLPNYGYTF	TGTGCCAGTAGTATCGGGACACTCCCTAACTATGGCTACACCTTC	TRBV19	-	TRBJ1-2	-
CASSSGTGPYGYTF	TGTGCCAGCAGCTCAGGGACAGGACCCTATGGCTACACCTTC	TRBV7-8	TRBD1	TRBJ1-2	few
CASSARQVYDEQYF	TGTGCCAGCAGTGCCCGACAGGTTTACGACGAGCAGTACTTC	TRBV28	-	TRBJ2-7	-
CASTRAGDSYEQYF	TGTGCCAGCACCCGAGCAGGTGACTCCTACGAGCAGTACTTC	TRBV6-5	-	TRBJ2-7	-
CASSSTGYEQYF	TGTGCCAGCAGCTCGACAGGCTACGAGCAGTACTTC	TRBV7-6	-	TRBJ2-7	-
CASSLGLAYGGEKQYF	TGTGCCAGCAGCTTAGGATTAGCTTACGGCGGGGAAAAGCAGTACTTC	TRBV7-2	-	TRBJ2-7	-
CASSPAGLGTDTQYF	TGTGCCAGCAGCCCTGCGGGTCTCGGGACAGATACGCAGTATTTT	TRBV7-2	-	TRBJ2-3	-
CASSRGTSGTVETQYF	TGTGCCAGCAGTCGCGGGACTAGCGGGACGGTAGAGACCCAGTACTTC	TRBV27	TRBD2	TRBJ2-5	once
CASSLRGTHEQYF	TGTGCCAGCAGCTTAAGGGGTACCCACGAGCAGTACTTC	TRBV7-9	-	TRBJ2-7	once
CASSVQGGRETQYF	TGTGCCAGCAGCGTACAGGGGGGTAGGGAGACCCAGTACTTC	TRBV9	-	TRBJ2-5	-
CASSESTRWPQHF	TGCGCCAGCAGTGAGTCGACTAGGTGGCCCCAGCATTTT	TRBV10-1	-	TRBJ1-5	-
CASNPGRLRSGANVLTF	TGTGCCAGTAATCCCGGCAGGCTACGCTCTGGGGCCAACGTCCTGACTTTC	TRBV27	-	TRBJ2-6	-
CASREKQGARYNEQFF	TGTGCCAGCAGAGAAAAACAGGGGGCGAGGTACAATGAGCAGTTCTTC	TRBV7-2	TRBD1	TRBJ2-1	-
CASGREGLGNQPQHF	TGTGCCAGCGGCAGGGAGGGACTGGGCAATCAGCCCCAGCATTTT	TRBV27	-	TRBJ1-5	-
CASSYSVRDGYNEQFF	TGTGCCAGCAGTTACTCGGTGCGGGACGGCTACAATGAGCAGTTCTTC	TRBV6-6	-	TRBJ2-1	-
CASSPPGHSGANVLTF	TGTGCCAGCTCACCACCGGGCCACTCTGGGGCCAACGTCCTGACTTTC	TRBV18	-	TRBJ2-6	once
CASSRPGDNTGELFF	TGTGCCAGCAGTCGGCCAGGGGATAACACCGGGGAGCTGTTTTTT	TRBV6-5	-	TRBJ2-2	-
CASSPTSLNEQFF	TGTGCCAGCAGCCCGACTAGCTTAAATGAGCAGTTCTTC	TRBV7-3	TRBD2	TRBJ2-1	-
CSSTLAGVAYNEQFF	TGTTCCAGCACCCTAGCGGGAGTGGCCTACAATGAGCAGTTCTTC	TRBV7-9	TRBD2	TRBJ2-1	-
CSGDRTDTQYF	TGCAGCGGGGACAGAACAGATACGCAGTATTTT	TRBV29-1	TRBD1	TRBJ2-3	-
CASSRGQGAFDEQYF	TGCGCCAGCAGCCGCGGACAGGGGGCTTTTGACGAGCAGTACTTC	TRBV5-1	TRBD1	TRBJ2-7	-
CASSSRQGAGMRGYTF	TGTGCCAGTAGTAGCCGACAGGGGGCTGGAATGCGTGGCTACACCTTC	TRBV19	TRBD1	TRBJ1-2	-
CASSPGGSYYEQYF	TGTGCCAGTAGCCCCGGGGGGTCTTACTACGAGCAGTACTTC	TRBV19	TRBD2	TRBJ2-7	-
CASTPGASGSRETQYF	TGCGCCAGCACCCCCGGGGCTAGCGGGAGTAGAGAGACCCAGTACTTC	TRBV5-1	TRBD2	TRBJ2-5	-
CASTISGGAYNEQFF	TGTGCCAGCACCATTAGCGGGGGGGCCTACAATGAGCAGTTCTTC	TRBV28	TRBD2	TRBJ2-1	-
CASSLDRQGEQFF	TGTGCCAGCAGCTTAGACAGGCAGGGTGAGCAGTTCTTC	TRBV7-7	-	TRBJ2-1	-
CASSPRTGPTGEQYF	TGCGCCAGCAGCCCACGGACAGGACCAACAGGGGAGCAGTACTTC	TRBV5-1	TRBD1	TRBJ2-7	-
CASSPGTGTTGELFF	TGTGCCAGCAGCCCCGGGACAGGGACCACCGGGGAGCTGTTTTTT	TRBV7-9	TRBD1	TRBJ2-2	-
CASSRDGLPYEQYF	TGCGCCAGCAGCCGGGATGGGCTGCCCTACGAGCAGTACTTC	TRBV5-1	-	TRBJ2-7	-
CAWRTDNEQFF	TGTGCCTGGAGAACGGACAATGAGCAGTTCTTC	TRBV30	-	TRBJ2-1	-
CASSPDPGPGYTF	TGTGCCAGCAGCCCCGACCCAGGGCCTGGCTACACCTTC	TRBV6-5	-	TRBJ1-2	-